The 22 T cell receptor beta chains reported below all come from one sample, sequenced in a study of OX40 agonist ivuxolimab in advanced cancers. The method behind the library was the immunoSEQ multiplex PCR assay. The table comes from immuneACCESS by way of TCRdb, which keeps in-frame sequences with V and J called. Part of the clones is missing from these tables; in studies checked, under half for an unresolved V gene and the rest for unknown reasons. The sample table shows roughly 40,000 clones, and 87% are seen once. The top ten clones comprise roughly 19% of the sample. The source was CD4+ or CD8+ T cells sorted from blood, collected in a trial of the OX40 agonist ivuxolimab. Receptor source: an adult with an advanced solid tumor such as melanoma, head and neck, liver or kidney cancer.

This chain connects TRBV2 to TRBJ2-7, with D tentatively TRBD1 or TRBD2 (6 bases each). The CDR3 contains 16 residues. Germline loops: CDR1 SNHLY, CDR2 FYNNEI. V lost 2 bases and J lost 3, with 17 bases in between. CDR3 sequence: CASSEMSGAGGYEQYF. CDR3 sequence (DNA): TGTGCCAGCAGTGAAATGTCAGGGGCCGGGGGCTACGAGCAGTACTTC.

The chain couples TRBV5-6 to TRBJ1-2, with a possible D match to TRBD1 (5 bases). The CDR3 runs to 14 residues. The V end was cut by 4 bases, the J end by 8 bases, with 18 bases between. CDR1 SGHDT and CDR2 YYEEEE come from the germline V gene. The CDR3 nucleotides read TGTGCCAGCAGCCTCTCCTTGGGGGGGGAAGGCTACACCTTC. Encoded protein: CASSLSLGGEGYTF. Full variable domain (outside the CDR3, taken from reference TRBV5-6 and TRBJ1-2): DAGVTQSPTHLIKTRGQQVTLRCSPKSGHDTVSWYQQALGQGPQFIFQYYEEEERQRGNFPDRFSGHQFPNYSSELNVNALLLGDSALYLCASSLSLGGEGYTFGSGTRLTVV.

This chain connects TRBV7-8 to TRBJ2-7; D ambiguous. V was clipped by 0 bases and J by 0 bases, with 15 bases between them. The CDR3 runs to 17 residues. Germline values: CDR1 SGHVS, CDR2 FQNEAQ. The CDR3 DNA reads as TGTGCCAGCAGCTTAGCGTATCCGAACCATCGCTCCTACGAGCAGTACTTC. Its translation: CASSLAYPNHRSYEQYF.

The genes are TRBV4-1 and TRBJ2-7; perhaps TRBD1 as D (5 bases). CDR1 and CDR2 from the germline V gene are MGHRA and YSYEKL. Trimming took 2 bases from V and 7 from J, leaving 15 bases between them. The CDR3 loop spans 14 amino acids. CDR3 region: CASSQPVGPPEQYF. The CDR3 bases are TGCGCCAGCAGCCAACCCGTGGGGCCCCCTGAGCAGTACTTC.

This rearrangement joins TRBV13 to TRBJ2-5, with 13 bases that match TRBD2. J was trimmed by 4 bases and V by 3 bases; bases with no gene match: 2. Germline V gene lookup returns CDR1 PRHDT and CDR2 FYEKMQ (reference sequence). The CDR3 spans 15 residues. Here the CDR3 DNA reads TGTGCCAGCAGCTTGGGACTAGCGGGGTTAGAGACCCAGTACTTC. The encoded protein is CASSLGLAGLETQYF.

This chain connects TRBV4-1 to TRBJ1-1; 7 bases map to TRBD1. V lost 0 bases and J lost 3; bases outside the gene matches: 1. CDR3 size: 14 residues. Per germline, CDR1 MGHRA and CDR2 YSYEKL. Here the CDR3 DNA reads TGCGCCAGCAGCCAAGATACAGGGGACACTGAAGCTTTCTTT. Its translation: CASSQDTGDTEAFF.

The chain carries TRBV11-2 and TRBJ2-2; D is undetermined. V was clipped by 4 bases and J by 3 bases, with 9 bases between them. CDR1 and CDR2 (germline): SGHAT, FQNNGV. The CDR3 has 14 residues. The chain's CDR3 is CASSWNVDTGELFF. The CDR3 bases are TGTGCCAGCAGCTGGAATGTGGACACCGGGGAGCTGTTTTTT. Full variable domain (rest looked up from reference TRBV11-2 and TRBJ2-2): EAGVAQSPRYKIIEKRQSVAFWCNPISGHATLYWYQQILGQGPKLLIQFQNNGVVDDSQLPKDRFSAERLKGVDSTLKIQPAKLEDSAVYLCASSWNVDTGELFFGEGSRLTVL.

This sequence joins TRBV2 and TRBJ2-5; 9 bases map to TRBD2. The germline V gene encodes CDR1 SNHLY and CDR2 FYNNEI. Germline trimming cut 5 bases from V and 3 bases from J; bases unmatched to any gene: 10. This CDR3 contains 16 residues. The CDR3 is CASSPQRGALKETQYF. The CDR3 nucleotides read TGTGCCAGCAGTCCGCAGCGGGGGGCCTTAAAAGAGACCCAGTACTTC.

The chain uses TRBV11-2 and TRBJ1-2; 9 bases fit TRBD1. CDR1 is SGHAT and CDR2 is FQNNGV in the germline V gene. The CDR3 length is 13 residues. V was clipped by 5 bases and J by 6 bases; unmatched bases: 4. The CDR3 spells CASSTGTGNGYTF. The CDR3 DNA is TGTGCCAGCAGCACCGGGACAGGGAATGGCTACACCTTC.

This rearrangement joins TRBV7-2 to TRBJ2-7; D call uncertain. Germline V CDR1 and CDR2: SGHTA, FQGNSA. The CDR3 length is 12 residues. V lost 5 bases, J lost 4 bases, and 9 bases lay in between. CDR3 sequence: CASSPPSYEQYF. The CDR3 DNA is TGTGCCAGCAGCCCGCCATCATACGAGCAGTACTTC. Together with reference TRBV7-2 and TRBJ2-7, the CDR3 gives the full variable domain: GAGVSQSPSNKVTEKGKDVELRCDPISGHTALYWYRQSLGQGLEFLIYFQGNSAPDKSGLPSDRFSAERTGGSVSTLTIQRTQQEDSAVYLCASSPPSYEQYFGPGTRLTVT.

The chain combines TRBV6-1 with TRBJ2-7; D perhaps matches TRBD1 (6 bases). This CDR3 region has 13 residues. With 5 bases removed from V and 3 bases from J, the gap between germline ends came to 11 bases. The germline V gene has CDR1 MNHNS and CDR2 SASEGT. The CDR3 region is CASSFRDNYEQYF. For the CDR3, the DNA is TGTGCCAGCAGTTTCAGGGACAACTACGAGCAGTACTTC.

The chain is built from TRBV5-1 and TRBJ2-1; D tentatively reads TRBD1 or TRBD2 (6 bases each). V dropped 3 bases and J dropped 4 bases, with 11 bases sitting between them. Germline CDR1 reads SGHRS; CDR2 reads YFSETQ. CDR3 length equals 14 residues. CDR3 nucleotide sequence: TGCGCCAGCAGCTCAGAGGGGGGATACAATGAGCAGTTCTTC. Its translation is CASSSEGGYNEQFF.

This CDR3 reads CASSPGGDPTYEQYF. CDR3 bases: TGTGCCAGCAGCCCAGGGGGCGATCCGACCTACGAGCAGTACTTC. This rearrangement joins TRBV5-6 to TRBJ2-7; 8 bases are a match to TRBD1. Germline V gives CDR1 SGHDT, CDR2 YYEEEE. The CDR3 sequence is 15 residues long. Unmatched junction bases numbered 8, after V lost 4 bases and J lost 2 bases.

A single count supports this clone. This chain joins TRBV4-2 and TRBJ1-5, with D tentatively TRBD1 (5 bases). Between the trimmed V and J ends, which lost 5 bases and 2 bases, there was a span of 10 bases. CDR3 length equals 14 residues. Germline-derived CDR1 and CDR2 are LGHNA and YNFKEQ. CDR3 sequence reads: CASSLGRGNQPQHF. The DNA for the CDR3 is TGTGCCAGCAGCTTGGGACGGGGCAATCAGCCCCAGCATTTT.

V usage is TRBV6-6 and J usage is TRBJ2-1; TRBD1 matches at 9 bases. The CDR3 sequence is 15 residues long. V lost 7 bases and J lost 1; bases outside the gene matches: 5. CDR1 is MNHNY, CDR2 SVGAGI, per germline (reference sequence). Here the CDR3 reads CASNPGQGSYNEQFF. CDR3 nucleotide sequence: TGTGCCAGCAACCCGGGACAGGGTTCCTACAATGAGCAGTTCTTC.

The CDR3 here is CASSLGRGSSYNSPLHF. DNA of the CDR3: TGTGCCAGCAGCTTAGGGCGGGGGAGCTCCTATAATTCACCCCTCCACTTT. V is TRBV13 and J is TRBJ1-6, with D possibly matching TRBD1 (5 bases). V lost 0 bases to trimming and J lost 0 bases, with 9 bases between them. CDR1 is PRHDT, CDR2 FYEKMQ, per germline (reference sequence). The CDR3 length is 17 residues.

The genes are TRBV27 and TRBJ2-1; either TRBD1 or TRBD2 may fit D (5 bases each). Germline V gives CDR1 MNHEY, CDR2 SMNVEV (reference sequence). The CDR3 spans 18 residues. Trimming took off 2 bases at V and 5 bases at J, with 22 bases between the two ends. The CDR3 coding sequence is TGTGCCAGCAGTTTAACCCCACCCGGGGCCGCCGTTCACAATGAGCAGTTCTTC. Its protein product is CASSLTPPGAAVHNEQFF.

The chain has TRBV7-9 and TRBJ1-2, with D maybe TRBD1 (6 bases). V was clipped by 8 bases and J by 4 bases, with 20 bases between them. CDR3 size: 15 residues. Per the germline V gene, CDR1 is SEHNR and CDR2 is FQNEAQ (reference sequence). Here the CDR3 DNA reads TGTGCCAGCCGGGGCCCACAGGGCTTAAGCTATGGCTACACCTTC. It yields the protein CASRGPQGLSYGYTF.

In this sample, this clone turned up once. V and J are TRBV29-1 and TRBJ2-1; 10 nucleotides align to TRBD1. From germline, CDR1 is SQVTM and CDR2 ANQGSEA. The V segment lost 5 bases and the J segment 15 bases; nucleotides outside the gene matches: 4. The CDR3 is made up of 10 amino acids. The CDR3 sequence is CSVPDRGLFF. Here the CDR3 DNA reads TGCAGCGTTCCTGACAGGGGGCTGTTCTTC.

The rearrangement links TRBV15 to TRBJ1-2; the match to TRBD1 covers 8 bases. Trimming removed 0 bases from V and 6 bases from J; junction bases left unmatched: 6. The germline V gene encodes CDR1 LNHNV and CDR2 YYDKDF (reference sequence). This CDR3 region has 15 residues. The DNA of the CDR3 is TGTGCCACCAGCAGAGATCGGCAGGGGGCCCATGGCTACACCTTC. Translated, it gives CATSRDRQGAHGYTF.

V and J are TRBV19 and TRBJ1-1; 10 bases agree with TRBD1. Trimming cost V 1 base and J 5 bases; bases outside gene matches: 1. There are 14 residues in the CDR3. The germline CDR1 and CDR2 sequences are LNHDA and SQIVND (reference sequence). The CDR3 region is CASSIGTGGTEAFF. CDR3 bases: TGTGCCAGTAGTATAGGGACAGGGGGTACTGAAGCTTTCTTT. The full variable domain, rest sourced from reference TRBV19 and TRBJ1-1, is DGGITQSPKYLFRKEGQNVTLSCEQNLNHDAMYWYRQDPGQGLRLIYYSQIVNDFQKGDIAEGYSVSREKKESFPLTVTSAQKNPTAFYLCASSIGTGGTEAFFGQGTRLTVV.

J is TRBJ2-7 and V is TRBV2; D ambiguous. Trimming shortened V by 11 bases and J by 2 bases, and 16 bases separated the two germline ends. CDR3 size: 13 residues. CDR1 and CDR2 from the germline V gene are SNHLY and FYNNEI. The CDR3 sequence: CAYLDGGTYEQYF. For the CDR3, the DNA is TGTGCCTACCTTGACGGCGGAACCTACGAGCAGTACTTC.